This TCR beta chain stems from a study of response to subunit inactivated influenza vaccine. Study observations and caveats: The authors put forward the suggestion that each seasonal influenza vaccination may bring in only a limited number of new T cells.

There are 16 residues in the CDR3. The J segment lost 4 bases and the V segment lost 2 bases, leaving 4 bases of the junction unmatched. Germline-derived CDR1 and CDR2 are SGHTA and FQGTGA. TCRdb re-analysed the RT-PCR reads in MiXCR, keeping a single row per CDR3 protein. The top ten hold around 10% of the sample, which has 500,000 to 750,000 distinct CDR3 sequences, less than 15% seen once. Of note for this clonotype: Its matching antigen is unknown.

Sample: PBMCs from blood, taken about 11 days after vaccination. The receptor was isolated from a man aged 45 to 65 who received an inactivated influenza vaccine. The chain links TRBV7-3 to TRBJ2-1; 11 bases are shared with TRBD2. The CDR3 here is CASSLYIAGGYNEQFF. The CDR3 DNA follows: TGTGCCAGCAGCTTATATATAGCGGGAGGGTACAATGAGCAGTTCTTC.